This TCR beta chain was captured by sequencing in a study of cytomegalovirus exposure and HLA in healthy donors. The CDR3 is made up of 16 amino acids. V lost 5 bases and J lost 1, with 17 bases in between. The germline V gene has CDR1 SEHNR and CDR2 FQNEAQ (reference sequence). PCR involved 60 Vbeta and 13 Jbeta primers. Sequenced by immunoSEQ multiplex PCR; TCRdb stores in-frame clones only, minus some. The data contain around 260,000 clones, approximately 80% of them seen just once; the ten biggest clones take up less than 0.4%. The chain is built from TRBV7-9 and TRBJ1-1; D possibly corresponds to TRBD1 (6 bases). The clonotype was recovered from a girl aged 2 to 9 in good health and CMV-seronegative. The sample was PBMCs. CDR3 residues: CASSPGGGTGNTEAFF. CDR3 in DNA: TGTGCCAGCAGCCCGGGGGGCGGGACGGGGAACACTGAAGCTTTCTTT.